The source of this T cell receptor (beta chain) is a study of tumor-infiltrating lymphocytes in primary liver carcinoma (dated by TCRdb to between 2016 and 2019). Study-wide context: Surgical resection was performed in China between November 2015 and early 2016 on about 5 patients with histopathologically diagnosed primary liver carcinoma. Of the five patients (three men and two women, aged 30 to 69 years), four had hepatocellular carcinoma and one had combined HCC and intrahepatic cholangiocarcinoma. The five patients had tumors staged T1-T3 N0M0, with maximum diameters ranging from roughly 4 to 10 cm. Each sample produced about 3.5 to 7.13 million productive TCRbeta reads, and read depth showed no significant difference between tissue types. Across five regions of each liver tumor, along with adjacent normal tissue and blood, the study brought together TCRbeta repertoire sequencing, expression microarrays and whole-exome sequencing. A total of approximately 35 specimens from 5 patients, comprising 25 or so tumor regions, 5 adjacent noncancerous liver tissues and 5 peripheral blood samples, were covered by TCRbeta repertoire sequencing. Repertoires from technical replicates were highly reproducible, with mean shared-clone rates about 0.86 and correlation coefficients above 0.98. Study-wide findings and limitations: Because sequencing covered only the TCR beta chain and unpaired alpha chains were not captured, true repertoire diversity is likely underestimated. Comparison of CD4+ and CD8+ T cell repertoires was precluded by the use of bulk unsorted samples. The top 250 clones made up a significantly larger repertoire fraction in tumors than in blood (p = 0.039). Repertoire overlap was higher between tumor regions (mean about 35%) than tumor-adjacent (17%) or tumor-blood (approximately 14%) pairs, consistent with antigen-driven expansion. Only four or five patients were included in the study, and the authors note that the findings should be validated in a larger study.

Blood RNA was extracted from unsorted whole blood with TRIzol reagent; germline DNA came from the DNeasy Blood & Tissue kit. At the time of sampling, the patients were treatment-naive and had chronic HBV infection. Before surgery, 3 to 5 milliliters of peripheral blood were collected into K2EDTA tubes. With regard to this clonotype: The clone's antigen remains unknown. One junction end disagrees with the germline gene, perhaps due to a read error.

The CDR3 numbers 19 residues from cysteine through phenylalanine. Only the CDR3 portion is preserved as DNA: 57 bases, with reading frame beginning at the first base. From a lookup of the germline V gene, CDR1 and CDR2 are SGHAT and FQNNGV. Using a constant-region primer and ProtoScript II reverse transcriptase, TCRbeta-specific cDNA was reverse-transcribed from 500 to 650 ng total RNA. Three nested multiplex PCR rounds, following a slightly modified ARM-PCR procedure, were used to build the TCRbeta libraries. Multiplex TRBV1-TRBV30 forward primers and a Cbeta reverse primer were used in the first two PCR rounds, each of which was run for roughly 10 cycles. Sample barcodes and Illumina adapters were attached in a final 25-cycle PCR using Deep VentR polymerase. Before sequencing, amplicons of 200-500 bp were purified from gel using a QIAquick gel extraction kit. An Illumina HiSeq 2500 was used to sequence the TCRbeta amplicons, generating 250-bp paired-end reads. Regarding the original processing steps: Quality trimming of reads was performed with Trimmomatic v0.33, and paired reads were merged with FLASH v1.2.11 so that full CDR3 sequences could be recovered. V, D and J germline segments were assigned to the rearranged TCRbeta sequences using MiGEC v1.2.1b. Clonotype statistics, along with Shannon-Wiener diversity indices, were calculated using VDJtools v1.0.0. Except for diversity analysis, only each sample's 250 most abundant clonotypes were used in subsequent analyses to reduce sampling bias. In TCRdb, the public reads were trimmed at Q25 with fastp and aligned with MiXCR, with productive beta chains retained. For every CDR3 protein sequence, its rows merge into one entry that carries the most common genes and DNA. These V and J calls rely on TCRdb rather than the paper's analysis. Present in this sample are approximately 330,000 distinct CDR3 sequences, 65% of which were seen just once. Under 8% of the sample goes to the ten largest clones.

The V and J segments used are TRBV11-2 and TRBJ2-7; a tentative D call is TRBD2 (5 bases match). This receptor was obtained from a man aged 40-50 years with primary liver carcinoma and hepatitis B virus infection. Material: peripheral blood. The nucleotides read TGTGCCAGCAGCTCCACTAGTGGGATTCGCGCGACCGTAACTTACGAGGAGTACTTC. Its protein reads: CASSSTSGIRATVTYEEYF.